This TCR beta chain emerged from a study of persistence of HIV-infected CD4 T cells. Study as a whole: Donors were ART-treated; their CMV- and Gag-responding CD4+ T cells were isolated.

The stimulus was lysate of CMV-infected fibroblasts, about 10 ug/mL. CD40L/CD69 double-negative CD45RO-high memory CD4+ T cells were collected. Study conclusions and caveats: Compared with CD3/CD28-stimulated cells, CMV- and Gag-responding cells showed lower TCRbeta richness.

This was the immunoSEQ version 4 assay in survey mode. Template was genomic DNA at 10 ng/uL, with up to about 1 ug used per sample. Clones were read by immunoSEQ multiplex PCR, and TCRdb kept only the in-frame ones, dropping some. This table has about 48,000 clones, about 81% appearing once. The germline V gene has CDR1 SGHRS and CDR2 YFSETQ. Trimming pared 4 bases from V and 6 bases from J, leaving 13 bases between. The CDR3 is made up of 13 amino acids. A word on this clone: Its cognate antigen is unknown.

The clonotype was recovered from an adult man with HIV who was CMV-seropositive. The sample was CD4+ T cells sorted from PBMCs after 18-hour stimulation, taken from a patient who received antiretroviral therapy. This rearrangement joins TRBV5-1 to TRBJ1-2; weak D call: TRBD1 (5 bases). The CDR3 spells CASSVGRGDGYTF. The CDR3, as DNA: TGCGCCAGCAGCGTTGGTCGGGGGGATGGCTACACCTTC. Supplemented by reference TRBV5-1 and TRBJ1-2, the full variable domain reads KAGVTQTPRYLIKTRGQQVTLSCSPISGHRSVSWYQQTPGQGLQFLFEYFSETQRNKGNFPGRFSGRQFSNSRSEMNVSTLELGDSALYLCASSVGRGDGYTFGSGTRLTVV.